This entry lists 27 T cell receptor beta chains sequenced from one sample in a study of T cell responses to AZD1222 COVID-19 vaccine. Sequencing was performed with immunoSEQ multiplex PCR; in TCRdb, only in-frame clones are kept and a portion is missing. This table has about 150,000 clones, roughly nine tenths appearing once. The sample in question was peripheral blood, obtained 28 days after the second dose of the MenACWY control vaccine. These receptor sequences come from an adult who received the MenACWY meningococcal vaccine as a control.

The chain couples TRBV7-3 to TRBJ2-7; TRBD2 agrees at 9 bases. The V gene end was trimmed by 1 base and the J gene end by 6 bases; junction bases not matched to a gene: 7. Germline loops: CDR1 SGHTA, CDR2 FQGTGA. This CDR3 has 15 residues. The CDR3 region has the DNA TGTGCCAGCAGCTTAAACGCGGGGGGGCCGGCCGAGCAGTACTTC. Translating gives CASSLNAGGPAEQYF.

This chain connects TRBV2 to TRBJ2-3; 14 bases map to TRBD2. The length of the CDR3 is 15 residues. V lost 6 bases to trimming and J lost 5 bases; unmatched junction nucleotides: 4. Germline CDR1 is SNHLY and CDR2 is FYNNEI. CDR3 loop: CASSQGLAGVDTQYF. The CDR3 bases are TGTGCCAGCAGCCAGGGACTAGCGGGAGTAGATACGCAGTATTTT.

CDR3 loop: CASSGDRASTDTQYF. The CDR3 coding sequence is TGTGCCAGCTCAGGGGACAGGGCAAGCACAGATACGCAGTATTTT. The chain carries TRBV18 and TRBJ2-3, with 9 positions matching TRBD1. Per germline, CDR1 KGHSH and CDR2 LQKENI. The CDR3 is made up of 15 amino acids. V lost 5 bases to trimming and J lost 0 bases; unmatched junction nucleotides: 3.

CDR3 bases: TGCGCCAGCAGTGAGTCGTGGGGAAGTCGGTCTTTCTTT. Amino acids: CASSESWGSRSFF. The chain combines TRBV10-1 with TRBJ1-1; unclear D gene. Deletions cut 0 bases from V and 12 bases from J, with 14 bases between. The CDR3 length is 13 residues. In germline, CDR1 is WNHNN, CDR2 SYGVQD (reference sequence).

This rearrangement joins TRBV7-2 to TRBJ1-3, with D tentatively TRBD1 (6 bases). Per germline, CDR1 SGHTA and CDR2 FQGNSA. The CDR3 runs 15 residues. The V and J ends lost 6 bases and 0 bases respectively, with 12 bases between them. The CDR3 nucleotides are TGTGCCAGCAGAACTCCAGGGGTCTCTGGAAACACCATATATTTT. This codes for CASRTPGVSGNTIYF. Filled out from reference TRBV7-2 and TRBJ1-3, the complete variable domain reads GAGVSQSPSNKVTEKGKDVELRCDPISGHTALYWYRQSLGQGLEFLIYFQGNSAPDKSGLPSDRFSAERTGGSVSTLTIQRTQQEDSAVYLCASRTPGVSGNTIYFGEGSWLTVV.

Turning to this clone: A read error may account for a junction end that differs from germline. The chain combines TRBV7-7 with TRBJ2-5; TRBD2 matches at 8 bases. Germline loops: CDR1 SSHAT, CDR2 FNYEAQ (reference sequence). This CDR3 is built from 16 residues. DNA of the CDR3: TGTGCTAGCAGCCCCTCAGCAGCGGGAGCGGGAGAGACCCAGTACTTC. Its translation: CASSPSAAGAGETQYF.

This sequence joins TRBV5-1 and TRBJ2-1, with 9 nucleotides matching TRBD1. Germline V gene sequence: CDR1 SGHRS, CDR2 YFSETQ. V lost 7 bases, J lost 6 bases, and 8 bases stayed unmatched. The length of the CDR3 is 14 residues. CDR3 sequence reads: CASSKGQGVNEQFF. The CDR3 DNA reads as TGCGCCAGCTCAAAGGGACAGGGTGTCAATGAGCAGTTCTTC.

The chain combines TRBV28 with TRBJ1-3; TRBD1 agrees at 7 bases. This CDR3 region has 14 residues. Per the germline V gene, CDR1 is MDHEN and CDR2 is SYDVKM. J was trimmed by 4 bases and V by 6 bases; bases with no gene match: 6. The CDR3 spells CASSETGSGNTIYF. The CDR3 DNA reads TGTGCCAGCAGCGAGACAGGGAGCGGAAACACCATATATTTT. The entire variable domain, with the rest obtained from reference TRBV28 and TRBJ1-3, is as follows: DVKVTQSSRYLVKRTGEKVFLECVQDMDHENMFWYRQDPGLGLRLIYFSYDVKMKEKGDIPEGYSVSREKKERFSLILESASTNQTSMYLCASSETGSGNTIYFGEGSWLTVV.

The chain employs TRBV28 and TRBJ1-2; the match to TRBD1 covers 8 bases. V was clipped by 3 bases and J by 2 bases; unmatched bases: 8. Germline V CDR1 and CDR2: MDHEN, SYDVKM. The CDR3 contains 16 residues. CDR3 protein: CASSLQGAPRNYGYTF. The CDR3 DNA follows: TGTGCCAGCAGTTTGCAGGGGGCGCCCCGCAACTATGGCTACACCTTC.

V gene TRBV15 combines with J gene TRBJ1-2; D unclear. This CDR3 region has 15 residues. V lost 1 base and J 1 base, leaving 10 bases between the germline ends. Germline V CDR1 and CDR2: LNHNV, YYDKDF (reference sequence). CDR3 in amino acids: CATSRVGGFNYGYTF. The CDR3 DNA follows: TGTGCCACCAGCAGAGTTGGCGGTTTTAACTATGGCTACACCTTC.

V usage is TRBV24-1 and J usage is TRBJ1-2; the match to TRBD1 covers 9 bases. The CDR3 has 15 amino acids. The germline V gene has CDR1 KGHDR and CDR2 SFDVKD. V lost 5 bases to trimming and J lost 2 bases; unmatched junction nucleotides: 5. CDR3 loop: CATSGGDRENYGYTF. CDR3 in DNA: TGTGCCACCAGTGGCGGGGACAGGGAGAACTATGGCTACACCTTC.

V usage is TRBV6-5 and J usage is TRBJ1-2; D gene unclear. The germline V and J ends were trimmed by 8 bases and 4 bases, with 11 bases remaining between them. Germline lookup yields CDR1 MNHEY and CDR2 SVGAGI. This CDR3 spans 12 amino acids. The DNA for the CDR3 is TGTGCCAGCGCCGACCATCTCTATGGCTACACCTTC. Its protein is CASADHLYGYTF.

This chain joins TRBV19 and TRBJ2-1, with a weak D call TRBD1 (5 bases). This CDR3 region has 16 residues. V was trimmed by 6 bases and J by 7 bases, leaving 22 bases between them. The germline CDR1 and CDR2 sequences are LNHDA and SQIVND (reference sequence). CDR3 region: CASSLQGSLSGNEQFF. The CDR3, as DNA: TGTGCCAGTAGCCTCCAGGGAAGCCTTAGTGGGAATGAGCAGTTCTTC.

The chain links TRBV14 to TRBJ2-5; D may be TRBD2 (5 bases). V lost 4 bases and J lost 1, with 16 bases in between. CDR3 size: 16 residues. Germline CDR1 is SGHDN and CDR2 is FVKESK. The CDR3 nucleotides are TGTGCCAGCAGCCCTGGACTTGTTGCCATCCAAGAGACCCAGTACTTC. Protein product: CASSPGLVAIQETQYF. Together with reference TRBV14 and TRBJ2-5, the CDR3 gives the full variable domain: EAGVTQFPSHSVIEKGQTVTLRCDPISGHDNLYWYRRVMGKEIKFLLHFVKESKQDESGMPNNRFLAERTGGTYSTLKVQPAELEDSGVYFCASSPGLVAIQETQYFGPGTRLLVL.

V and J are TRBV19 and TRBJ1-3; D perhaps matches TRBD1 (5 bases). V was shortened by 10 bases and J by 0 bases, with 10 bases between the two germline ends. The CDR3 sequence is 13 residues long. The V gene's germline CDR1 is LNHDA and CDR2 SQIVND (reference sequence). CDR3 region: CATSGRSGNTIYF. The CDR3 DNA is TGTGCCACCTCGGGACGCTCTGGAAACACCATATATTTT. Drawing the rest from reference TRBV19 and TRBJ1-3, the complete variable domain is DGGITQSPKYLFRKEGQNVTLSCEQNLNHDAMYWYRQDPGQGLRLIYYSQIVNDFQKGDIAEGYSVSREKKESFPLTVTSAQKNPTAFYLCATSGRSGNTIYFGEGSWLTVV.

This chain joins TRBV6-1 and TRBJ1-5; 7 positions match TRBD1. CDR3 length: 17 amino acids. Looked up from germline, CDR1 is MNHNS and CDR2 is SASEGT. Unmatched junction bases numbered 7, after V lost 1 base and J lost 1 base. The DNA for the CDR3 is TGTGCCAGCAGTGAAGATTTGTACAGGGGAAGCAATCAGCCCCAGCATTTT. This gives the protein CASSEDLYRGSNQPQHF.

The count of this clone is one. The rearrangement links TRBV21-1 to TRBJ2-7; no DNA check was done on the table's D call, TRBD2. TRBV21-1 is a pseudogene locus. This CDR3 contains 15 residues. The CDR3 region is CASSKGLANSYEQYF. The CDR3 nucleotides are TGTGCCAGCAGCAAAGGACTAGCCAACTCCTACGAGCAGTACTTC.

The sample holds one count of this clone. This chain joins TRBV18 and TRBJ1-1, with 7 positions matching TRBD1. This CDR3 is built from 15 residues. Germline V lookup: CDR1 KGHSH, CDR2 LQKENI. V gave up 1 base and J gave up 6 bases; unmatched junction bases: 8. The CDR3 region is CASSPLKGAQAEAFF. The CDR3 region has the DNA TGTGCCAGCTCACCACTGAAGGGGGCGCAGGCTGAAGCTTTCTTT.

The rearrangement uses TRBV4-1 and TRBJ1-1; 7 nucleotides match TRBD1. The germline CDR1 and CDR2 sequences are MGHRA and YSYEKL. This CDR3 contains 17 residues. J gave up 0 bases and V 6 bases, and 13 bases lay outside the gene matches. The CDR3: CASSLTHPGTVNTEAFF. CDR3 bases: TGCGCCAGCAGTCTTACGCATCCCGGGACAGTGAACACTGAAGCTTTCTTT.

V usage is TRBV12-1 and J usage is TRBJ1-5; the table calls TRBD1, which could not be checked here. TRBV12-1 is a pseudogene segment. The length of the CDR3 is 22 residues. For the CDR3, the DNA is TGTGCCAGCAGCTTTAAGCCCCGACAGGGGGCCCCAACCGATGTGGGCAATCAGCCCCAGCATTTT. It yields the protein CASSFKPRQGAPTDVGNQPQHF.

There are a few counts of this clone. The rearrangement uses TRBV6-1 and TRBJ1-3, with unresolved D. V lost 2 bases and J 4 bases, leaving 6 bases between the germline ends. CDR1 and CDR2 (germline): MNHNS, SASEGT. The CDR3 has 13 amino acids. Written as DNA, the CDR3 is TGTGCCAGCAGTGAATCGGGAGGAAACACCATATATTTT. Its translation is CASSESGGNTIYF.

The chain uses TRBV6-2 or TRBV6-3 and TRBJ2-7; 10 bases match TRBD1. The CDR3 covers 14 residues. CDR1 is MNHEY and CDR2 is SVGEGT in the germline V gene. With V trimmed by 6 bases and J by 5 bases, 7 bases remained unmatched. The CDR3 bases are TGTGCCAGCAGCCTCGGGACAGGGGTCAACGAGCAGTACTTC. This gives the protein CASSLGTGVNEQYF.

V is TRBV6-5 and J is TRBJ1-5; no reliable D call. Deletions cut 6 bases from V and 2 bases from J, with 14 bases between. Germline-derived CDR1 and CDR2 are MNHEY and SVGAGI. CDR3 length equals 15 residues. This CDR3 is CASSPGPSGNQPQHF. DNA for the CDR3: TGTGCCAGCAGCCCCGGACCTTCGGGCAATCAGCCCCAGCATTTT.

This clone was observed a single time. The J gene is TRBJ1-2, the V gene TRBV2; maybe TRBD1 (5 bases). Trimming pared 6 bases from V and 4 bases from J, leaving 18 bases between. The CDR3 has 15 amino acids. The germline gives CDR1 SNHLY, CDR2 FYNNEI. The CDR3 reads CASRVNQGSGYGYTF. The DNA of the CDR3 is TGTGCCAGCAGAGTAAATCAGGGATCTGGCTATGGCTACACCTTC.

This clone came up a few times. The chain is built from TRBV6-5 and TRBJ2-5; 7 bases are a match to TRBD2. V lost 5 bases, J lost 5 bases, and 11 bases stayed unmatched. The CDR3 loop spans 15 amino acids. From germline, CDR1 is MNHEY and CDR2 SVGAGI. Written as DNA, the CDR3 is TGTGCCAGCAGTAGTCGACTAGCAGTCGGGGAGACCCAGTACTTC. This gives the protein CASSSRLAVGETQYF.

V is TRBV11-2 and J is TRBJ2-5; TRBD2 might be the D (6 bases). CDR1 is SGHAT and CDR2 is FQNNGV in the germline V gene. The CDR3 has 13 amino acids. V lost 5 bases to trimming and J lost 4 bases, with 11 bases between them. The CDR3 nucleotides read TGTGCCAGCAGCCCGACTAGTCCAGAGACCCAGTACTTC. Its translation: CASSPTSPETQYF.

The V gene is TRBV5-4, the J gene TRBJ1-4, with a weak D call TRBD1 (5 bases). The V gene's germline CDR1 is SGHNT and CDR2 YYREEE (reference sequence). The CDR3 consists of 14 residues. V was trimmed by 4 bases and J by 4 bases, leaving 11 bases between them. CDR3 nucleotides: TGTGCCAGCAGCCTCGGGGGAGTTAATGAAAAACTGTTTTTT. As protein: CASSLGGVNEKLFF. The variable domain in full, completed from reference TRBV5-4 and TRBJ1-4, reads ETGVTQSPTHLIKTRGQQVTLRCSSQSGHNTVSWYQQALGQGPQFIFQYYREEENGRGNFPPRFSGLQFPNYSSELNVNALELDDSALYLCASSLGGVNEKLFFGSGTQLSVL.